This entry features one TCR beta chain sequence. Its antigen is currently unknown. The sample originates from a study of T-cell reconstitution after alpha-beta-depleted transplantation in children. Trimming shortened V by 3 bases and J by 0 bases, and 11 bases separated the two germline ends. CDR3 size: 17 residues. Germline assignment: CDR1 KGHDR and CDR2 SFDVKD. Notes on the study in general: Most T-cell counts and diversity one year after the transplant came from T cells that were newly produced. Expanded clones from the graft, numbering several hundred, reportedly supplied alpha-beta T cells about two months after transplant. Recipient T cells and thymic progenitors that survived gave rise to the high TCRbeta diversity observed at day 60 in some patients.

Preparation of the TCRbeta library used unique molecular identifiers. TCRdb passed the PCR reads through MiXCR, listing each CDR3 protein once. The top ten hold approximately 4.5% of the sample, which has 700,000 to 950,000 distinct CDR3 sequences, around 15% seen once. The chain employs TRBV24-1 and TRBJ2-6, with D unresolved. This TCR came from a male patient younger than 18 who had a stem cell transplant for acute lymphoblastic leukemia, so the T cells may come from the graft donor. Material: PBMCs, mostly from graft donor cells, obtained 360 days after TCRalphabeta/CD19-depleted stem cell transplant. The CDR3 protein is CATSDPQHISGANVLTF. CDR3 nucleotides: TGTGCCACCAGTGATCCGCAACACATCTCTGGGGCCAACGTCCTGACTTTC.